The rows below give T cell receptor beta chains drawn from one sample of a study of blood T cell repertoires in COVID-19. Sequenced by immunoSEQ multiplex PCR; TCRdb stores in-frame clones only, minus some. The sample carries 200,000 to 250,000 clones, roughly 87% recorded once. Sequenced input: PBMCs or T cells enriched from blood (not recorded which). The receptor set was obtained from a woman in her 30s with acute COVID-19. The CDR3 runs from the conserved cysteine through the conserved F or W. D genes are given only for firm matches. Clone size is shown for a subset of rows, as once, few, many or a class of expanded clone.

clone_size	v_call	j_call	d_call	cdr3_aa	cdr3_nt
NA	TRBV5-6	TRBJ1-2	NA	CASSLALGAHYGYTF	TGTGCCAGCAGCTTGGCCTTGGGGGCCCACTATGGCTACACCTTC
NA	TRBV29-1	TRBJ2-4	NA	CSVEERGAAGNIQYF	TGCAGCGTTGAAGAACGAGGGGCCGCGGGAAATATTCAGTACTTC
NA	TRBV6-5	TRBJ2-7	TRBD1	CASTEGAGPSEQYF	TGTGCCAGCACCGAGGGGGCAGGCCCTTCCGAGCAGTACTTC
NA	TRBV6-5	TRBJ2-7	NA	CASSYSGENSYEQYF	TGTGCCAGCAGTTACTCTGGGGAGAATTCCTACGAGCAGTACTTC
NA	TRBV2	TRBJ1-2	NA	CASSVLVLAISGYGYTF	TGTGCCAGCAGTGTATTGGTTCTAGCCATCTCCGGCTATGGCTACACCTTC
NA	TRBV20-1	TRBJ2-1	TRBD1	CSRQGYNEQFF	TGCAGTCGACAGGGATACAATGAGCAGTTCTTC
once	TRBV29-1	TRBJ1-2	TRBD1	CSVDRGASGYTF	TGCAGCGTTGACAGGGGGGCCTCTGGCTACACCTTC
once	TRBV11-2	TRBJ2-3	TRBD1	CASSLDRGPGDTQYF	TGTGCCAGCAGCCTCGACAGGGGGCCGGGAGATACGCAGTATTTT
NA	TRBV5-1	TRBJ2-1	TRBD2	CASSAGTSGGAVYNEQFF	TGCGCCAGCAGCGCCGGGACTAGCGGGGGGGCGGTCTACAATGAGCAGTTCTTC
NA	TRBV19	TRBJ1-5	NA	CASSPGGGGQPQHF	TGTGCCAGTAGCCCCGGCGGGGGAGGTCAGCCCCAGCATTTT
NA	TRBV5-5	TRBJ2-5	NA	CASSQALQETQYF	TGTGCCAGCAGCCAAGCCCTCCAAGAGACCCAGTACTTC
NA	TRBV6-5	TRBJ1-2	NA	CASSYSAAAYGYTF	TGTGCCAGCAGTTACTCGGCGGCCGCCTATGGCTACACCTTC
once	TRBV11-3	TRBJ1-6	NA	CASSFAGPGDSPLHF	TGTGCCAGCAGTTTCGCCGGGCCAGGGGATTCACCCCTCCACTTT
NA	TRBV5-4	TRBJ1-1	NA	CASSGRKADTEAFF	TGTGCCAGCAGCGGAAGGAAGGCGGACACTGAAGCTTTCTTT
NA	TRBV29-1	TRBJ1-2	NA	CSAVADMANYGYTF	TGCAGCGCCGTTGCGGACATGGCTAACTATGGCTACACCTTC
NA	TRBV2	TRBJ2-5	NA	CAGGGTQETQYF	TGTGCCGGAGGGGGCACCCAAGAGACCCAGTACTTC
NA	TRBV18	TRBJ1-1	NA	CASSPPAGGTEAFF	TGTGCCAGCTCACCGCCGGCGGGAGGGACTGAAGCTTTCTTT
NA	TRBV4-1	TRBJ2-2	TRBD2	CASSRDGRGVYTGELFF	TGCGCCAGCAGCCGGGATGGGCGGGGGGTTTACACCGGGGAGCTGTTTTTT
NA	TRBV5-6	TRBJ1-1	NA	CASRFRTYGNTEAFF	TGTGCCAGCAGATTCAGGACATACGGTAACACTGAAGCTTTCTTT
NA	TRBV12-2	TRBJ1-6	NA	CASRPRGQPHYNSPLHF	TGTGCAAGTCGCCCCAGAGGCCAACCCCACTATAATTCACCCCTCCACTTT
NA	TRBV9	TRBJ2-3	NA	CASSAIARGSDTQYF	TGTGCCAGCAGCGCTATAGCGAGGGGGTCGGATACGCAGTATTTT
NA	TRBV3-1/TRBV3-2	TRBJ1-2	TRBD1	CASSQDRDSIYTF	TGTGCCAGCAGCCAAGATCGGGACAGCATCTACACCTTC
NA	TRBV11-2	TRBJ2-2	TRBD2	CASGGLVTGELFF	TGTGCCTCGGGGGGGCTTGTCACCGGGGAGCTGTTTTTT
few	TRBV19	TRBJ1-5	NA	CASSIQGDSNQPQHF	TGTGCCAGTAGTATTCAGGGTGATAGCAATCAGCCCCAGCATTTT
many	TRBV2	TRBJ1-1	TRBD1	CASSKTGGAEGTEAFF	TGTGCCAGCAGTAAAACAGGGGGCGCGGAAGGTACTGAAGCTTTCTTT
NA	TRBV19	TRBJ2-1	TRBD1	CASTRTTGVSTYNEQFF	TGTGCCAGTACCCGAACGACAGGGGTTTCCACCTACAATGAGCAGTTCTTC
NA	TRBV15	TRBJ1-3	NA	CATSRETGRRGNTIYF	TGTGCCACCAGCAGAGAAACCGGGAGGAGGGGAAACACCATATATTTT
NA	TRBV9	TRBJ1-2	NA	CASSVGGPNGLNYGYTF	TGTGCCAGCAGCGTAGGGGGGCCCAACGGACTTAACTATGGCTACACCTTC
NA	TRBV10-3	TRBJ1-5	TRBD1	CAISGQGAGGGNQPQHF	TGTGCCATCAGCGGACAGGGGGCGGGTGGTGGTAATCAGCCCCAGCATTTT
NA	TRBV5-5	TRBJ1-5	NA	CASSFSTNQPQHF	TGTGCCAGCAGCTTCTCCACTAATCAGCCCCAGCATTTT
NA	TRBV15	TRBJ1-5	NA	CATSLTGTGNQPQHF	TGTGCCACCAGCCTCACAGGGACCGGCAATCAGCCCCAGCATTTT
NA	TRBV10-1	TRBJ2-7	TRBD2	CASSPNSGGRYEQYF	TGCGCCAGCAGTCCAAATAGCGGGGGCCGATACGAGCAGTACTTC
NA	TRBV5-8	TRBJ1-2	TRBD1	CASSDNRGLSLGYTF	TGTGCCAGCAGCGATAACAGGGGGCTTTCCCTTGGCTACACCTTC
once	TRBV20-1	TRBJ2-1	TRBD2	CSASGGGAGNEQFF	TGCAGTGCTAGTGGCGGGGGGGCCGGGAATGAGCAGTTCTTC
few	TRBV19	TRBJ2-5	NA	CASSIGGGEGETQYF	TGTGCCAGTAGTATAGGTGGAGGGGAAGGGGAAACCCAGTACTTC
NA	TRBV6-5	TRBJ2-5	NA	CASCRGREDQETQYF	TGTGCTAGCTGTAGGGGGAGGGAGGACCAAGAGACCCAGTACTTC
NA	TRBV6-5	TRBJ1-1	NA	CASSYGSTNTEAFF	TGTGCCAGCAGTTACGGCAGTACGAACACTGAAGCTTTCTTT
NA	TRBV6-1	TRBJ1-2	NA	CASSLTGGYTF	TGTGCCAGCAGCCTCACGGGGGGCTACACCTTC
NA	TRBV7-2	TRBJ1-2	TRBD1	CASSFLPGTGERAYGYTF	TGTGCCAGCAGCTTTCTCCCCGGGACAGGGGAGAGGGCCTACGGCTACACCTTC
NA	TRBV6-1	TRBJ1-2	TRBD1	CASSERNRGLYGYTF	TGTGCCAGCAGTGAACGTAACAGGGGATTGTATGGCTACACCTTC
few	TRBV7-8	TRBJ1-6	NA	CASSLSDWNSYNSPLHF	TGTGCCAGCAGCCTATCGGACTGGAACTCCTATAATTCACCCCTCCACTTT
NA	TRBV10-3	TRBJ1-2	TRBD1	CAISESDREGGYTF	TGTGCCATCAGTGAGTCGGACAGGGAAGGTGGCTACACCTTC
NA	TRBV5-6	TRBJ1-1	NA	CASSLVGGMNTEAFF	TGTGCCAGCAGCTTGGTTGGGGGGATGAACACTGAAGCTTTCTTT
NA	TRBV5-5	TRBJ1-2	NA	CASSSGIDYGYTF	TGTGCCAGCAGCTCAGGGATCGATTATGGCTACACCTTC
NA	TRBV28	TRBJ2-2	TRBD2	CASTTADGGSNTGELFF	TGTGCCAGCACCACCGCGGACGGGGGGTCGAACACCGGGGAGCTGTTTTTT